Listed below are T cell receptor beta chains from one sample, sequenced in a study of shared clonotypes between healthy human individuals. Libraries were prepared by immunoSEQ multiplex PCR; TCRdb keeps only in-frame clonotypes and omits some of them. The profile shows fewer than 550,000 clones, around 79% of them singletons. Sequenced material: PBMCs. These receptors were taken from a woman in her thirties or forties in good health. Some clones in this sample may be carry-over from other donors' samples. The CDR3 runs from the conserved cysteine through the conserved F or W. Fields, in order: V gene, D gene, J gene, CDR3 length, clone size, CDR3 protein, CDR3 DNA. A D gene is named only where the DNA matches it firmly. Expanded clones are given a class, and other clones once, few, many or no size at all.

V: TRBV7-2
D: TRBD2
J: TRBJ2-7
length: 15
size: -
CDR3: CASRILAGDTYEQYF
DNA: TGTGCCAGCAGGATACTAGCGGGTGATACCTACGAGCAGTACTTC

V: TRBV10-3
D: -
J: TRBJ1-2
length: 12
size: -
CDR3: CAIRGAVDGYTF
DNA: TGTGCCATCAGGGGAGCCGTGGATGGCTACACCTTC

V: TRBV29-1
D: -
J: TRBJ2-1
length: 13
size: -
CDR3: CSVEGGQYNEQFF
DNA: TGCAGCGTTGAAGGGGGGCAATACAATGAGCAGTTCTTC

V: TRBV7-7
D: -
J: TRBJ2-1
length: 15
size: -
CDR3: CASSYGAAENNEQFF
DNA: TGTGCTAGCAGCTACGGTGCTGCTGAAAACAATGAGCAGTTCTTC

V: TRBV5-5
D: -
J: TRBJ1-4
length: 15
size: few
CDR3: CASSWGYATNEKLFF
DNA: TGTGCCAGCAGTTGGGGGTATGCAACTAATGAAAAACTGTTTTTT

V: TRBV7-8
D: TRBD2
J: TRBJ2-1
length: 16
size: -
CDR3: CASSSAGGLEPDEQFF
DNA: TGTGCCAGCAGCTCCGCGGGGGGGCTGGAACCCGATGAGCAGTTCTTC

V: TRBV25-1
D: -
J: TRBJ1-4
length: 16
size: -
CDR3: CASSGGGQLRFGELFF
DNA: TGTGCCAGCAGTGGGGGAGGACAACTGCGGTTTGGGGAACTGTTTTTT

V: TRBV30
D: TRBD1
J: TRBJ1-4
length: 14
size: -
CDR3: CAWSPAGGIGKLFF
DNA: TGTGCCTGGAGTCCGGCAGGGGGTATCGGAAAACTGTTTTTT

V: TRBV11-2
D: TRBD1
J: TRBJ1-2
length: 13
size: -
CDR3: CASSPGQGVGYTF
DNA: TGTGCCAGCAGCCCCGGACAGGGGGTTGGCTACACCTTC

V: TRBV27
D: TRBD2
J: TRBJ2-3
length: 16
size: -
CDR3: CASRMGGRGATDTQYF
DNA: TGTGCCAGCAGGATGGGCGGGAGGGGGGCCACAGATACGCAGTATTTT

V: TRBV10-3
D: TRBD2
J: TRBJ2-5
length: 15
size: -
CDR3: CAISERSSGQETQYF
DNA: TGTGCCATCAGTGAGCGGTCTAGCGGACAAGAGACCCAGTACTTC

V: TRBV10-3
D: TRBD1
J: TRBJ1-2
length: 14
size: -
CDR3: CAISETGENYGYTF
DNA: TGTGCCATCAGTGAAACAGGGGAAAACTATGGCTACACCTTC

V: TRBV5-6
D: TRBD2
J: TRBJ2-1
length: 14
size: -
CDR3: CASSLPSGNNEQFF
DNA: TGTGCCAGCAGCTTGCCTAGCGGGAACAATGAGCAGTTCTTC

V: TRBV5-4
D: -
J: TRBJ1-4
length: 14
size: -
CDR3: CASSLDSYNEKLFF
DNA: TGTGCCAGCAGCTTGGACAGCTATAATGAAAAACTGTTTTTT

V: TRBV11-2
D: TRBD2
J: TRBJ2-2
length: 19
size: -
CDR3: CASSTWTSGRLAGTGELFF
DNA: TGTGCCAGCAGCACTTGGACTAGCGGGAGGCTCGCGGGAACCGGGGAGCTGTTTTTT

V: TRBV27
D: TRBD1
J: TRBJ2-7
length: 15
size: -
CDR3: CASSHRDRGRGEQYF
DNA: TGTGCCAGCAGCCACCGGGACAGGGGGCGCGGCGAGCAGTACTTC

V: TRBV6-4
D: TRBD2
J: TRBJ2-1
length: 16
size: -
CDR3: CASLRLLAGLYNEQFF
DNA: TGTGCCAGCTTAAGGCTCCTAGCGGGGCTATACAATGAGCAGTTCTTC

V: TRBV5-1
D: TRBD1
J: TRBJ1-2
length: 13
size: -
CDR3: CASSIRDRDGYTF
DNA: TGCGCCAGCAGCATCCGGGACAGGGATGGCTACACCTTC

V: TRBV9
D: -
J: TRBJ1-2
length: 14
size: -
CDR3: CASSPVSTLYGYTF
DNA: TGTGCCAGCAGCCCCGTGAGTACTCTCTATGGCTACACCTTC

V: TRBV7-3
D: -
J: TRBJ2-3
length: 17
size: -
CDR3: CASSLGPGGGGTDTQYF
DNA: TGTGCCAGCAGCTTGGGGCCCGGAGGGGGCGGAACAGATACGCAGTATTTT

V: TRBV2
D: TRBD2
J: TRBJ2-3
length: 13
size: -
CDR3: CASSDGGDVPQYF
DNA: TGTGCCAGCAGTGACGGGGGGGACGTCCCGCAGTATTTT

V: TRBV11-2
D: -
J: TRBJ1-5
length: 13
size: few
CDR3: CASSLGQNQPQHF
DNA: TGTGCCAGCAGCCTAGGACAGAATCAGCCCCAGCATTTT

V: TRBV30
D: -
J: TRBJ1-1
length: 18
size: -
CDR3: CAWSGGGGTVGVETEAFF
DNA: TGTGCCTGGAGTGGAGGTGGGGGGACCGTCGGTGTTGAGACTGAAGCTTTCTTT

V: TRBV11-2
D: TRBD1
J: TRBJ1-2
length: 15
size: once
CDR3: CASSARTGRNYGYTF
DNA: TGTGCCAGCAGCGCAAGGACAGGTCGTAACTATGGCTACACCTTC

V: TRBV13
D: -
J: TRBJ2-2
length: 14
size: -
CDR3: CASSLAGEGRELFF
DNA: TGTGCCAGCAGCTTAGCGGGAGAGGGGAGGGAGCTGTTTTTT

V: TRBV27
D: -
J: TRBJ1-1
length: 13
size: -
CDR3: CASSFPGGTEAFF
DNA: TGTGCCAGCAGTTTTCCGGGGGGCACTGAAGCTTTCTTT

V: TRBV10-2
D: -
J: TRBJ2-4
length: 13
size: -
CDR3: CASSWLGKFIQYF
DNA: TGCGCCAGCAGCTGGCTAGGCAAGTTCATTCAGTACTTC

V: TRBV30
D: TRBD1
J: TRBJ2-6
length: 15
size: once
CDR3: CAWSQTGAGANVLTF
DNA: TGTGCCTGGAGCCAAACAGGGGCTGGGGCCAACGTCCTGACTTTC

V: TRBV19
D: -
J: TRBJ2-1
length: 15
size: -
CDR3: CATNPRWAAYNEQFF
DNA: TGTGCCACTAACCCGCGGTGGGCGGCCTACAATGAGCAGTTCTTC

V: TRBV13
D: -
J: TRBJ2-1
length: 16
size: many
CDR3: CASSWDAGSSYNEQFF
DNA: TGTGCCAGCAGCTGGGACGCAGGTAGCTCCTACAATGAGCAGTTCTTC

V: TRBV19
D: TRBD2
J: TRBJ2-3
length: 16
size: -
CDR3: CASSPRGGPRTDTQYF
DNA: TGTGCCAGTAGTCCAAGGGGAGGGCCGCGGACAGATACGCAGTATTTT

V: TRBV7-9
D: TRBD2
J: TRBJ2-5
length: 15
size: -
CDR3: CASSQVLAGAKTQYF
DNA: TGTGCCAGCAGCCAAGTTCTAGCGGGAGCAAAGACCCAGTACTTC

V: TRBV25-1
D: TRBD1
J: TRBJ1-2
length: 15
size: -
CDR3: CASSGGTGGTYGYTF
DNA: TGTGCCAGCAGTGGGGGGACAGGAGGCACTTATGGCTACACCTTC

V: TRBV5-6
D: -
J: TRBJ2-1
length: 11
size: medium-sized
CDR3: CASSLGPGKFF
DNA: TGTGCCAGCAGCTTGGGCCCAGGGAAGTTCTTC

V: TRBV7-3
D: TRBD1
J: TRBJ1-1
length: 17
size: -
CDR3: CASSFARDRSSLGEAFF
DNA: TGTGCCAGCAGCTTCGCCCGGGACAGAAGTAGTCTCGGTGAAGCTTTCTTT

V: TRBV7-9
D: -
J: TRBJ2-5
length: 15
size: -
CDR3: CASSLGAGTQETQYF
DNA: TGTGCCAGCAGCTTAGGGGCCGGGACCCAAGAGACCCAGTACTTC

V: TRBV6-1
D: -
J: TRBJ1-3
length: 15
size: few
CDR3: CASSLGGFSGNTIYF
DNA: TGTGCCAGCAGTTTAGGGGGGTTCTCTGGAAACACCATATATTTT

V: TRBV6-1
D: -
J: TRBJ2-7
length: 15
size: -
CDR3: CASSKEGAVLYEQYF
DNA: TGTGCCAGCTCGAAGGAGGGGGCTGTCTTGTACGAGCAGTACTTC

V: TRBV6-6
D: TRBD1
J: TRBJ1-3
length: 16
size: few
CDR3: CASSSHTGTGIHTIYF
DNA: TGTGCCAGCAGTTCCCACACCGGGACAGGGATCCACACCATATATTTT

V: TRBV7-9
D: -
J: TRBJ1-4
length: 15
size: few
CDR3: CASSLALGRGEKLFF
DNA: TGTGCCAGCAGCTTAGCGTTGGGGCGGGGAGAAAAACTGTTTTTT

V: TRBV7-2
D: -
J: TRBJ2-7
length: 13
size: once
CDR3: CASSQREGYEQYF
DNA: TGTGCCAGCAGCCAACGAGAGGGCTACGAGCAGTACTTC

V: TRBV11-2
D: -
J: TRBJ1-5
length: 15
size: -
CDR3: CASSLGPTENQPQHF
DNA: TGTGCCAGCAGCTTAGGTCCGACGGAAAATCAGCCCCAGCATTTT

V: TRBV10-3
D: TRBD1
J: TRBJ1-2
length: 20
size: once
CDR3: CAISDLGDSRGLEANYGYTF
DNA: TGTGCCATCAGTGATTTAGGGGACAGTAGGGGACTTGAGGCTAACTATGGCTACACCTTC

V: TRBV7-9
D: -
J: TRBJ2-2
length: 13
size: -
CDR3: CASSLVGAGELFF
DNA: TGTGCCAGCAGCTTAGTTGGGGCCGGGGAGCTGTTTTTT

V: TRBV10-3
D: TRBD1
J: TRBJ1-1
length: 15
size: -
CDR3: CAIKLLGQGGTEAFF
DNA: TGTGCCATCAAACTCCTGGGACAGGGGGGCACTGAAGCTTTCTTT

V: TRBV9
D: TRBD1
J: TRBJ1-3
length: 16
size: -
CDR3: CASSAKLTGAGNTIYF
DNA: TGTGCCAGCAGCGCTAAATTGACAGGGGCCGGAAACACCATATATTTT

V: TRBV28
D: -
J: TRBJ1-5
length: 16
size: -
CDR3: CASSLTAGGSNQPQHF
DNA: TGTGCCAGCAGTTTAACCGCGGGAGGTAGCAATCAGCCCCAGCATTTT

V: TRBV30
D: TRBD1
J: TRBJ1-3
length: 14
size: -
CDR3: CAWGQAYSGNTIYF
DNA: TGTGCCTGGGGACAGGCCTACTCTGGAAACACCATATATTTT

V: TRBV29-1
D: -
J: TRBJ2-1
length: 12
size: once
CDR3: CSTRHRNNEQFF
DNA: TGCAGCACTCGACATAGAAACAATGAGCAGTTCTTC

V: TRBV6-4
D: -
J: TRBJ2-1
length: 15
size: -
CDR3: CASRQDRSSYNEQFF
DNA: TGTGCCAGCAGACAGGACAGATCATCCTACAATGAGCAGTTCTTC

V: TRBV21-1
D: -
J: TRBJ2-7
length: 12
size: once
CDR3: CASSKASGEQYF
DNA: TGTGCCAGCAGCAAAGCAAGCGGAGAGCAGTACTTC

V: TRBV7-8
D: -
J: TRBJ1-1
length: 15
size: many
CDR3: CASSPWGGRNTEAFF
DNA: TGTGCCAGCAGCCCCTGGGGGGGTAGGAACACTGAAGCTTTCTTT

V: TRBV7-9
D: TRBD2
J: TRBJ2-7
length: 16
size: -
CDR3: CASSRGLAGTIYEQYF
DNA: TGTGCCAGCAGCCGAGGACTAGCGGGTACTATTTACGAGCAGTACTTC

V: TRBV28
D: -
J: TRBJ2-7
length: 11
size: few
CDR3: CASSLTYEQYF
DNA: TGTGCCAGCAGTTTAACCTACGAGCAGTACTTC

V: TRBV5-1
D: TRBD1
J: TRBJ1-1
length: 16
size: -
CDR3: CASSSGTGGRVTEAFF
DNA: TGCGCCAGCAGCTCAGGGACAGGGGGTAGGGTTACTGAAGCTTTCTTT